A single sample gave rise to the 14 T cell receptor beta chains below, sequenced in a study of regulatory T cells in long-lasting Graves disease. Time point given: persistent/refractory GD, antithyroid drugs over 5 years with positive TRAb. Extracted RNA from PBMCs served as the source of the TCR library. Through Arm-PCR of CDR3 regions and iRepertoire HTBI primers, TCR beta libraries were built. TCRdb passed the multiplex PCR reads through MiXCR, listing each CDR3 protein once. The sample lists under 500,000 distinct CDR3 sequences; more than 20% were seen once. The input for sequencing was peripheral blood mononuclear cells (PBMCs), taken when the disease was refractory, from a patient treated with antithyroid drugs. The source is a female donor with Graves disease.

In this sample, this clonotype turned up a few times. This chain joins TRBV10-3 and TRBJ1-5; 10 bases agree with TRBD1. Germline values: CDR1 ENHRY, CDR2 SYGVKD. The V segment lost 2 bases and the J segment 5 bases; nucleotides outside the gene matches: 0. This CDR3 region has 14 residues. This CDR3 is CAISEGTGDQPQHF. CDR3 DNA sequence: TGTGCCATCAGTGAGGGGACAGGGGATCAGCCCCAGCATTTT.

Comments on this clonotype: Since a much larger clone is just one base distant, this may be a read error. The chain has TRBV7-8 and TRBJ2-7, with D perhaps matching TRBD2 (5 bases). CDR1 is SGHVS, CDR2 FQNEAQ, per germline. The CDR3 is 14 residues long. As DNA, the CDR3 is TGTGCCGGCAGCTTAGAGGGCGGAGAATACGAGCAGTACTTC. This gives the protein CAGSLEGGEYEQYF.

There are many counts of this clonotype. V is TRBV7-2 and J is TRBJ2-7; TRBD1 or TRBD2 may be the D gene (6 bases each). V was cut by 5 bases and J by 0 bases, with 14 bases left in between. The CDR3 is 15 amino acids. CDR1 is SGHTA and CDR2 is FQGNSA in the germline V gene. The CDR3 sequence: CASSPGALSSYEQYF. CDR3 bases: TGTGCCAGCAGCCCGGGGGCGTTGAGCTCCTACGAGCAGTACTTC.

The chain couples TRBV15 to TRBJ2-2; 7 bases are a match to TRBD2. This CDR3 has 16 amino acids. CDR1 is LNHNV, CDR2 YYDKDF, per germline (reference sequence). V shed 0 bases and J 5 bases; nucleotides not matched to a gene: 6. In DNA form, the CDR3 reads TGTGCCACCAGCAGAGATGGCCGGGGAGGGACCGGGGAGCTGTTTTTT. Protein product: CATSRDGRGGTGELFF. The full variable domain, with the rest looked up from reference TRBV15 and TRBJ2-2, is DAMVIQNPRYQVTQFGKPVTLSCSQTLNHNVMYWYQQKSSQAPKLLFHYYDKDFNNEADTPDNFQSRRPNTSFCFLDIRSPGLGDTAMYLCATSRDGRGGTGELFFGEGSRLTVL.

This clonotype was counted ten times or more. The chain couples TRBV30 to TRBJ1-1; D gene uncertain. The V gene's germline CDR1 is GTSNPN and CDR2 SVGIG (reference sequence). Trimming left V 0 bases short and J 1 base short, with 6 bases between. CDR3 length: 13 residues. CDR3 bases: TGTGCCTGGAGTGTACAAGGGAACACTGAAGCTTTCTTT. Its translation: CAWSVQGNTEAFF.

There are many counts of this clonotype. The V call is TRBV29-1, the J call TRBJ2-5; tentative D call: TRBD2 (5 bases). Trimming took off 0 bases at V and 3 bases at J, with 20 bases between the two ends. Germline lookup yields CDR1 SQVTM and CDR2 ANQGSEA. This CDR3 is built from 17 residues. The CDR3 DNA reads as TGCAGCGTTGAAGATCTTGCACCGGGGATAGGGAAAGAGACCCAGTACTTC. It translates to CSVEDLAPGIGKETQYF.

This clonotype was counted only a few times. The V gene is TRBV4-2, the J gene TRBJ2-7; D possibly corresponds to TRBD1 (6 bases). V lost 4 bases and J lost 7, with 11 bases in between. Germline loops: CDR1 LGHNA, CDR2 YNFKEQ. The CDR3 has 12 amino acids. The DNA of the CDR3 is TGTGCCAGCAGCCGAGGGGGTGGAGAGCAGTACTTC. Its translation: CASSRGGGEQYF.

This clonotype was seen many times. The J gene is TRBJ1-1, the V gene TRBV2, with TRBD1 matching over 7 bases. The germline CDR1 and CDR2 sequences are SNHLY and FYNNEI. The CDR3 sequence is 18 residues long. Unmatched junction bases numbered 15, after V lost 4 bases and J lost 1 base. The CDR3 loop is CASSGPPTGIETNTEAFF. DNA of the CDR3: TGTGCCAGCAGTGGACCCCCGACAGGGATTGAAACGAACACTGAAGCTTTCTTT.

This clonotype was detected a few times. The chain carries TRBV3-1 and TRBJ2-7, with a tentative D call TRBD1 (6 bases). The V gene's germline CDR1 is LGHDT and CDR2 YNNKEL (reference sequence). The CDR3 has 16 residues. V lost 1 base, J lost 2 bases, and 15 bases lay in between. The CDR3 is CASSQVATGSPYEQYF. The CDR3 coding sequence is TGTGCCAGCAGCCAAGTAGCGACAGGTTCCCCCTACGAGCAGTACTTC.

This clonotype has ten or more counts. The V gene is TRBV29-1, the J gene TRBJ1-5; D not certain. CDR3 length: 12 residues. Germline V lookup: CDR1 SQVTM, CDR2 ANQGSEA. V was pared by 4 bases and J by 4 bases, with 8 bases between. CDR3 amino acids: CSVAGSNQPQHF. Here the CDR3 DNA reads TGCAGCGTTGCGGGCTCGAATCAGCCCCAGCATTTT.

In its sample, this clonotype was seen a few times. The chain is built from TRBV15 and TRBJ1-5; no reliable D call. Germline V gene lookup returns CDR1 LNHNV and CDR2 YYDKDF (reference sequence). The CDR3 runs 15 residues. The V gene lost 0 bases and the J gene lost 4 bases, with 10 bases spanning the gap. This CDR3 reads CATSRDQSVNQPQHF. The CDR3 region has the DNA TGTGCCACCAGCAGAGATCAGTCAGTTAATCAGCCCCAGCATTTT.

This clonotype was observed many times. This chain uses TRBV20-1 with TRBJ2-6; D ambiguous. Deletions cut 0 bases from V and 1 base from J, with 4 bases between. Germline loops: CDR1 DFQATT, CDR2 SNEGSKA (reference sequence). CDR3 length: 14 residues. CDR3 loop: CSARELSGANVLTF. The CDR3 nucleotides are TGCAGTGCTAGAGAACTGTCTGGGGCCAACGTCCTGACTTTC.

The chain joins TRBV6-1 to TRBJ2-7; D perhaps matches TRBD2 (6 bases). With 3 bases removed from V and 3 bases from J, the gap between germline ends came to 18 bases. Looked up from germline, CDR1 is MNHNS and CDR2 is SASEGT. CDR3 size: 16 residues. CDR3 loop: CASSDPGAPPGYEQYF. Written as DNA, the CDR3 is TGTGCCAGCAGTGACCCGGGAGCCCCCCCGGGCTACGAGCAGTACTTC.

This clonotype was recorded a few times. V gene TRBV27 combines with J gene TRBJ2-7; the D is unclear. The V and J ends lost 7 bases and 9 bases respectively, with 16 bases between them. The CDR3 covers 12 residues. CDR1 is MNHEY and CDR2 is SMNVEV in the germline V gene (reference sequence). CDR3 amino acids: CASIKVTFGQYF. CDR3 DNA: TGTGCCAGCATCAAGGTCACTTTTGGGCAGTACTTC.